This T cell receptor beta chain was sequenced during a study of shared clonotypes between healthy human individuals. Study-level findings and limits: Researchers sampled only blood; tissue repertoires likely differ.

Every immunoSEQ plate was one replicate of a subset's evenly spread DNA. Clones were sequenced by immunoSEQ multiplex PCR, and TCRdb holds only the in-frame ones, with some missing. The table has fewer than 700,000 clones, roughly 79% seen once. In regard to this clone: The antigen remains unidentified.

CDR3 length: 11 amino acids. V lost 6 bases and J lost 8, with 10 bases in between. CDR1 and CDR2 from the germline V gene are MDHEN and SYDVKM. The TCR sequence derives from a woman aged 35 to 49 in good health. Some clones in this sample may be carry-over from other donors' samples. The chain is built from TRBV28 and TRBJ1-2; D is uncertain. Input material: PBMCs. The CDR3 sequence is CASRAVRGYTF. CDR3 DNA: TGTGCCAGCAGGGCGGTGCGGGGCTACACCTTC.